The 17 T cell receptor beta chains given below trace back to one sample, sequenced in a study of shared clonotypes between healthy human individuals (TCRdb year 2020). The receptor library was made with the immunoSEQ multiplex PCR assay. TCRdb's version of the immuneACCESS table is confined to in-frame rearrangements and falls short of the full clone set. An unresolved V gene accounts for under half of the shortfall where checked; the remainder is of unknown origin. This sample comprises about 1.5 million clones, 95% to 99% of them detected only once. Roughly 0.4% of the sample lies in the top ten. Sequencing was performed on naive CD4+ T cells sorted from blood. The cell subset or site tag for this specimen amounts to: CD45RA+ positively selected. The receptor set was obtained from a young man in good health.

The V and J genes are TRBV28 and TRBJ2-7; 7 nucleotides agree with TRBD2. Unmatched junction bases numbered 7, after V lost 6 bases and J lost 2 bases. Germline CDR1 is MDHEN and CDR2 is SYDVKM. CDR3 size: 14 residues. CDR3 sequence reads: CASRRGGVPYEQYF. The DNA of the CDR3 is TGTGCCAGCAGGCGCGGGGGAGTTCCCTACGAGCAGTACTTC.

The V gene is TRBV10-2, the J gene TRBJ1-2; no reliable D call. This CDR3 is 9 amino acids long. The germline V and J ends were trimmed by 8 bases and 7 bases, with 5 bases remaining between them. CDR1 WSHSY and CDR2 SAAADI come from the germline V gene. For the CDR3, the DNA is TGCGCCAGCGTTGGTGGCTACACCTTC. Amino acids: CASVGGYTF.

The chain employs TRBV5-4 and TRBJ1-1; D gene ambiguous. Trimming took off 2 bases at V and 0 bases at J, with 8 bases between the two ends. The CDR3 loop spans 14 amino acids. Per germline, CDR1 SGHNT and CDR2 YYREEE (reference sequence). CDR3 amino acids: CASSLGFMNTEAFF. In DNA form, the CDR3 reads TGTGCCAGCAGCTTAGGGTTCATGAACACTGAAGCTTTCTTT.

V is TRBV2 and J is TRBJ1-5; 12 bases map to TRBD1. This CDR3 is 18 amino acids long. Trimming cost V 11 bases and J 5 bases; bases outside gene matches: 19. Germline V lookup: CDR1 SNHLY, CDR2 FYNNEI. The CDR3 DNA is TGTGCCGCCTCCGGGACAGGGGGCAAGTCGGCGACTGATCAGCCCCAGCATTTT. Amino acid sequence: CAASGTGGKSATDQPQHF.

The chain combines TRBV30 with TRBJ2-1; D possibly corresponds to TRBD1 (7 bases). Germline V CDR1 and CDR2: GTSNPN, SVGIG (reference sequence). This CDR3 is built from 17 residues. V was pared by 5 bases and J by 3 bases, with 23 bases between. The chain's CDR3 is CAWYSLRGTASYNEQFF. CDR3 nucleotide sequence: TGTGCCTGGTATTCACTCCGCGGGACAGCGAGCTACAATGAGCAGTTCTTC.

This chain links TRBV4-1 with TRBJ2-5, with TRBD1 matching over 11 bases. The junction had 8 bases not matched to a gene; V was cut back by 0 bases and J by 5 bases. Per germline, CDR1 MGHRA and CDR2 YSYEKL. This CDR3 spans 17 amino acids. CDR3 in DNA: TGCGCCAGCAGCCAAGATACCCGGACAGGGGGCTGGGAGACCCAGTACTTC. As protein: CASSQDTRTGGWETQYF.

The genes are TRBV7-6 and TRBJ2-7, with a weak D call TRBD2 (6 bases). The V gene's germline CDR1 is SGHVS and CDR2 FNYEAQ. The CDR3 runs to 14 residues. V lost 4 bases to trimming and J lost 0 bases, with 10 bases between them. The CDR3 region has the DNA TGTGCCAGCAGCTCCATAGCGGTCTCCTACGAGCAGTACTTC. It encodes CASSSIAVSYEQYF.

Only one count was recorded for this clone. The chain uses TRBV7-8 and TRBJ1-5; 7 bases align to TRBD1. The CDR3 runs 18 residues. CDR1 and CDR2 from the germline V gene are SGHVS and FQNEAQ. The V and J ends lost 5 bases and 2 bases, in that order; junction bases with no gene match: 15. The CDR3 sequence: CASSPDRDVTFGNQPQHF. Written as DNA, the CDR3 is TGTGCCAGCAGCCCCGACAGGGATGTAACTTTTGGCAATCAGCCCCAGCATTTT.

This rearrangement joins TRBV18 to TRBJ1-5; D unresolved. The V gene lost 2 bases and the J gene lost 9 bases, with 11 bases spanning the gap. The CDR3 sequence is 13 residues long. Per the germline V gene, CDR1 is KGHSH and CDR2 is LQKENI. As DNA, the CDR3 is TGTGCCAGCTCACCAGAAAGACGGACGCCCCAGCATTTT. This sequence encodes CASSPERRTPQHF.

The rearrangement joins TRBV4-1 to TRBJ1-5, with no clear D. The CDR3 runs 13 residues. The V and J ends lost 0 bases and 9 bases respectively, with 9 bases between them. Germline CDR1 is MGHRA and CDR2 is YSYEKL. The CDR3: CASSQDFTGPQHF. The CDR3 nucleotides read TGCGCCAGCAGCCAAGATTTCACGGGGCCCCAGCATTTT.

CDR3 region: CASRILAGTNTGELFF. CDR3 DNA sequence: TGTGCCAGCAGAATCCTAGCGGGAACGAACACCGGGGAGCTGTTTTTT. The genes are TRBV2 and TRBJ2-2, with TRBD2 matching over 9 bases. Unmatched junction bases numbered 5, after V lost 6 bases and J lost 0 bases. CDR3 length: 16 amino acids. The germline V gene encodes CDR1 SNHLY and CDR2 FYNNEI.

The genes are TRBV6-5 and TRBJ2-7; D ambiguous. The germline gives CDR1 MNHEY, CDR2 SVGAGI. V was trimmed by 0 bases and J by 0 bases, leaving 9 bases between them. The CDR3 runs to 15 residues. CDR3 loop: CASSYSRYTSYEQYF. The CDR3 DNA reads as TGTGCCAGCAGTTACTCGCGGTATACCTCCTACGAGCAGTACTTC.

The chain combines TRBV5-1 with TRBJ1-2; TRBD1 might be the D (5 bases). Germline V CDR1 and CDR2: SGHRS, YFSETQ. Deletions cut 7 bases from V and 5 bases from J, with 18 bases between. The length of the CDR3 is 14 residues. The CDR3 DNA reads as TGCGCCAGCTACCCCGGTCAGGGAGGTTATGGCTACACCTTC. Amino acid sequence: CASYPGQGGYGYTF.

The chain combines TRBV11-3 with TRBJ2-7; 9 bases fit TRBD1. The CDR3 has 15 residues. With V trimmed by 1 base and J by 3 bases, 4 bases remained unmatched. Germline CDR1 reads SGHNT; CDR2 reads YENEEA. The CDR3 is CASSLGPGQGYEQYF. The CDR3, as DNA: TGTGCCAGCAGCTTAGGTCCGGGACAGGGCTACGAGCAGTACTTC.

CDR3 DNA sequence: TGTGCCAGTAGTATCCTGATAGGTGGGCCGGGTAATACGCAGTATTTT. Its translation is CASSILIGGPGNTQYF. The rearrangement joins TRBV19 to TRBJ2-3; D unclear. The CDR3 is made up of 16 amino acids. CDR1 is LNHDA and CDR2 is SQIVND in the germline V gene (reference sequence). V was cut by 3 bases and J by 7 bases, with 20 bases left in between.

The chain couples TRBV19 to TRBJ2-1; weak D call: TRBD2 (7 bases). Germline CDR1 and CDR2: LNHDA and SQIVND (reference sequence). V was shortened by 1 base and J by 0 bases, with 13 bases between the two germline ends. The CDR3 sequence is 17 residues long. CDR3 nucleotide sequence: TGTGCCAGTAGTATAGTGGGGGCGGGAGTCTCCTACAATGAGCAGTTCTTC. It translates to CASSIVGAGVSYNEQFF.

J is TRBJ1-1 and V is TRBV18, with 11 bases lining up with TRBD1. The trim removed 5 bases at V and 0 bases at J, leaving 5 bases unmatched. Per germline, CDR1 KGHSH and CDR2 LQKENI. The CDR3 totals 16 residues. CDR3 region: CASSVRTGGLNTEAFF. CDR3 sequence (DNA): TGTGCCAGCTCAGTGCGGACAGGGGGCTTGAACACTGAAGCTTTCTTT.